The 32 T cell receptor beta chains listed next were all sequenced from one sample in a study of T cells in localized non-small cell lung cancer. Clones were sequenced by immunoSEQ multiplex PCR, and TCRdb holds only the in-frame ones, with some missing. This sample has about 21,000 clones, with around nine tenths found just once. Here the sequenced sample was peripheral blood, taken before any cancer treatment. The receptors come from a man aged 40 to 70 with stage I lung adenocarcinoma.

J is TRBJ2-1 and V is TRBV7-8; D is uncertain. The CDR3 is 13 amino acids. Trimming took off 1 base at V and 3 bases at J, with 4 bases between the two ends. In germline, CDR1 is SGHVS, CDR2 FQNEAQ. The CDR3 spells CASSLDNYNEQFF. Here the CDR3 DNA reads TGTGCCAGCAGCTTAGATAACTACAATGAGCAGTTCTTC.

The chain employs TRBV5-1 and TRBJ1-1; TRBD1 agrees at 7 bases. V dropped 2 bases and J dropped 1; count of bases not matched to a gene: 8. The CDR3 runs 16 residues. Germline V gives CDR1 SGHRS, CDR2 YFSETQ. DNA of the CDR3: TGCGCCAGCAGCTTACAGGGGATGGGTCCGAACACTGAAGCTTTCTTT. Its translation: CASSLQGMGPNTEAFF.

The table lists this clone with a count of one. The chain couples TRBV14 to TRBJ2-1; 10 nucleotides align to TRBD2. The CDR3 has 17 amino acids. The J segment lost 7 bases and the V segment lost 4 bases, leaving 13 bases of the junction unmatched. Germline values: CDR1 SGHDN, CDR2 FVKESK. The CDR3 DNA sequence: TGTGCCAGCAGCCTAAGAGGGGGGCTAGCGGGAGTTAATGAGCAGTTCTTC. Translation gives CASSLRGGLAGVNEQFF.

The chain has TRBV7-3 and TRBJ1-1, with D perhaps TRBD1 (5 bases). Germline assignment: CDR1 SGHTA and CDR2 FQGTGA. V was trimmed by 1 base and J by 4 bases, leaving 13 bases between them. The CDR3 sequence is 15 residues long. The CDR3 DNA sequence: TGTGCCAGCAGCTTAAAGGGAGGGGATGGCACTGAAGCTTTCTTT. This gives the protein CASSLKGGDGTEAFF.

The chain has TRBV5-1 and TRBJ1-1; 10 nucleotides align to TRBD1. V dropped 0 bases and J dropped 4; count of bases not matched to a gene: 0. The CDR3 loop spans 14 amino acids. Germline CDR1 reads SGHRS; CDR2 reads YFSETQ. CDR3 sequence (DNA): TGCGCCAGCAGCTTGGGGGACAGGGGCACTGAAGCTTTCTTT. Residues: CASSLGDRGTEAFF.

The V gene is TRBV5-6, the J gene TRBJ1-1; tentative D call: TRBD1 (5 bases). The germline CDR1 and CDR2 sequences are SGHDT and YYEEEE. CDR3 size: 15 residues. V lost 4 bases and J lost 8, with 21 bases in between. CDR3 DNA sequence: TGTGCCAGCAGCGGCGGGGTGGACACCTCCTACGAAGCTTTCTTT. This sequence encodes CASSGGVDTSYEAFF.

CDR3 region: CASSQEPGIGNQPQHF. The CDR3 coding sequence is TGCGCCAGCAGCCAAGAGCCGGGAATTGGCAATCAGCCCCAGCATTTT. This chain uses TRBV4-1 with TRBJ1-5; D not resolved. The CDR3 has 16 amino acids. Germline V gene data show CDR1 as MGHRA and CDR2 as YSYEKL. V was trimmed by 0 bases and J by 2 bases, leaving 11 bases between them.

The V call is TRBV10-3, the J call TRBJ1-5; TRBD1 aligns across 7 bases. Germline CDR1 ENHRY, CDR2 SYGVKD. This CDR3 comprises 14 residues. Germline trimming cut 10 bases from V and 4 bases from J; bases unmatched to any gene: 10. The CDR3 region has the DNA TGTGCCACCCGACAGGGTCTGGGAAATCAGCCCCAGCATTTT. Translation gives CATRQGLGNQPQHF.

V and J are TRBV29-1 and TRBJ1-1; D possibly corresponds to TRBD1 (5 bases). Trimming shortened V by 0 bases and J by 6 bases, and 8 bases separated the two germline ends. Germline CDR1 and CDR2: SQVTM and ANQGSEA. This CDR3 has 12 residues. As DNA, the CDR3 is TGCAGCGTTGAAGAGGGGGTCTCTGAAGCTTTCTTT. Protein: CSVEEGVSEAFF.

This clone occurred a few times. The V and J genes are TRBV30 and TRBJ2-7; 7 bases align to TRBD1. CDR3 length equals 11 residues. Unmatched junction bases numbered 1, after V lost 6 bases and J lost 2 bases. CDR1 and CDR2 (germline): GTSNPN, SVGIG (reference sequence). In DNA, the CDR3 is TGTGCCTGCGGGACAGCCTACGAGCAGTACTTC. Its protein product is CACGTAYEQYF. Using reference TRBV30 and TRBJ2-7 for the parts outside the CDR3, the full variable domain is SQTIHQWPATLVQPVGSPLSLECTVEGTSNPNLYWYRQAAGRGLQLLFYSVGIGQISSEVPQNLSASRPQDRQFILSSKKLLLSDSGFYLCACGTAYEQYFGPGTRLTVT.

V usage is TRBV6-6 and J usage is TRBJ2-7, with D perhaps matching TRBD2 (6 bases). CDR3 size: 14 residues. Looked up from germline, CDR1 is MNHNY and CDR2 is SVGAGI (reference sequence). V lost 0 bases and J 6 bases, leaving 12 bases between the germline ends. CDR3 amino acids: CASSYSGTSREQYF. For the CDR3, the DNA is TGTGCCAGCAGTTACTCCGGGACTTCACGCGAGCAGTACTTC.

The chain combines TRBV6-5 with TRBJ2-1, with D possibly being TRBD1 (5 bases). V was trimmed by 6 bases and J by 8 bases, leaving 17 bases between them. The CDR3 extends over 14 amino acids. Per the germline V gene, CDR1 is MNHEY and CDR2 is SVGAGI. CDR3 residues: CASRMAGYRDEQFF. DNA of the CDR3: TGTGCCAGCAGAATGGCAGGGTATCGGGATGAGCAGTTCTTC.

Here the CDR3 reads CASSYDRTYEQYF. In DNA, the CDR3 is TGTGCCAGCAGTTACGATCGTACCTACGAGCAGTACTTC. V usage is TRBV6-5 and J usage is TRBJ2-7, with D unresolved. The germline V gene has CDR1 MNHEY and CDR2 SVGAGI. The ends were cut back, 2 bases at V and 2 bases at J, with 7 bases in the middle. This CDR3 has 13 amino acids.

The chain has TRBV6-1 and TRBJ1-2; possible D gene TRBD1, 5 bases. CDR3 length: 13 amino acids. Germline V gene lookup returns CDR1 MNHNS and CDR2 SASEGT. With 2 bases removed from V and 8 bases from J, the gap between germline ends came to 12 bases. CDR3 in DNA: TGTGCCAGCAGTGAATCCAGGGCTGGAGGCTACACCTTC. This gives the protein CASSESRAGGYTF.

The chain joins TRBV29-1 to TRBJ1-1; the D is unclear. Trimming took off 3 bases at V and 4 bases at J, with 15 bases between the two ends. CDR1 is SQVTM, CDR2 ANQGSEA, per germline. This CDR3 is 14 amino acids long. CDR3 sequence reads: CSVEEASMSTEAFF. The DNA for the CDR3 is TGCAGCGTTGAGGAGGCCAGCATGAGCACTGAAGCTTTCTTT.

CDR3 DNA sequence: TGTGCCAGCAGTGAAGCGAAGGGCGTGACCAATGAGCAGTTCTTC. Translated: CASSEAKGVTNEQFF. V usage is TRBV2 and J usage is TRBJ2-1; D not certain. Looked up from germline, CDR1 is SNHLY and CDR2 is FYNNEI. The CDR3 length is 15 residues. V lost 0 bases to trimming and J lost 6 bases, with 12 bases between them.

The chain is built from TRBV27 and TRBJ2-7; 10 nucleotides align to TRBD1. Per the germline V gene, CDR1 is MNHEY and CDR2 is SMNVEV (reference sequence). With V trimmed by 2 bases and J by 5 bases, 3 bases remained unmatched. This CDR3 spans 14 amino acids. This CDR3 is CASSLGTGANEQYF. The CDR3 nucleotides are TGTGCCAGCAGTTTAGGGACAGGGGCTAACGAGCAGTACTTC.

The rearrangement joins TRBV5-1 to TRBJ2-7; D remains ambiguous. Trimming took off 7 bases at V and 2 bases at J, with 4 bases between the two ends. CDR3 length: 10 amino acids. Germline V gene lookup returns CDR1 SGHRS and CDR2 YFSETQ. CDR3 amino acids: CASSPYEQYF. The CDR3 DNA reads as TGCGCCAGCTCCCCCTACGAGCAGTACTTC.

J is TRBJ2-7 and V is TRBV30, with D possibly TRBD2 on 5 matching bases. There are 13 residues in the CDR3. The V gene lost 0 bases and the J gene lost 3 bases, with 9 bases spanning the gap. Germline CDR1 and CDR2: GTSNPN and SVGIG (reference sequence). The CDR3 here is CAWSVGSVYEQYF. The CDR3 DNA reads TGTGCCTGGAGTGTAGGGAGCGTCTACGAGCAGTACTTC.

This CDR3 reads CASNQHGGEQYF. The CDR3 DNA reads as TGTGCCAGCAATCAACACGGAGGGGAGCAGTACTTC. The chain is built from TRBV6-5 and TRBJ2-7, with D possibly TRBD2 on 6 matching bases. V was trimmed by 7 bases and J by 7 bases, leaving 14 bases between them. The CDR3 is 12 residues long. Germline CDR1 is MNHEY and CDR2 is SVGAGI.

The rearrangement uses TRBV5-4 and TRBJ2-3, with 9 nucleotides matching TRBD2. The CDR3 is made up of 14 amino acids. Trimming removed 1 base from V and 7 bases from J; junction bases left unmatched: 4. Germline CDR1 is SGHNT and CDR2 is YYREEE (reference sequence). The CDR3 region has the DNA TGTGCCAGCAGCTTGTTTAGCGGGAGAAATACGCAGTATTTT. Protein: CASSLFSGRNTQYF.

The genes are TRBV7-8 and TRBJ2-1; a weak D match, TRBD1 (6 bases). The V gene's germline CDR1 is SGHVS and CDR2 FQNEAQ. V lost 4 bases and J lost 4, with 14 bases in between. The CDR3 has 15 amino acids. CDR3 nucleotides: TGTGCCAGCAGCTCACGGACAGCCGGGTACAATGAGCAGTTCTTC. Encoded protein: CASSSRTAGYNEQFF.

This CDR3 reads CSAARGDTQYF. CDR3 DNA: TGCAGTGCTGCCAGGGGAGATACGCAGTATTTT. The V call is TRBV20-1, the J call TRBJ2-3, with a tentative D call TRBD1 (6 bases). Trimming removed 5 bases at V and 5 bases at J, with 8 bases between. The CDR3 covers 11 residues. CDR1 and CDR2 (germline): DFQATT, SNEGSKA (reference sequence).

The chain links TRBV10-3 to TRBJ1-1; D is perhaps TRBD1 (5 bases). This CDR3 region has 17 residues. Germline lookup yields CDR1 ENHRY and CDR2 SYGVKD. V gave up 11 bases and J gave up 6 bases, with 31 bases separating them. Here the CDR3 DNA reads TGTGCCTCTCCCACCGTGCAGGGTGGGGGACTCGCGTCTGAAGCTTTCTTT. Translated: CASPTVQGGGLASEAFF.

The count of this clone is one. V and J are TRBV27 and TRBJ2-7; D may be TRBD1 (5 bases). Trimming cost V 2 bases and J 6 bases, with 14 bases left between them. The CDR3 loop spans 14 amino acids. Germline CDR1 is MNHEY and CDR2 is SMNVEV (reference sequence). Here the CDR3 reads CASSLIGPQGEQYF. The DNA of the CDR3 is TGTGCCAGCAGTTTAATTGGTCCCCAGGGCGAGCAGTACTTC.

This clone showed up just once. The chain carries TRBV5-8 and TRBJ2-5; D might be TRBD1 or TRBD2, each matching 5 bases. Per germline, CDR1 SGHTS and CDR2 YDEGEE. The ends were cut back, 3 bases at V and 4 bases at J, with 22 bases in the middle. The CDR3 has 17 residues. CDR3 residues: CASSSSGGHFAGETQYF. CDR3 nucleotide sequence: TGTGCCAGCAGCTCCTCCGGAGGACACTTCGCGGGAGAGACCCAGTACTTC.

The chain combines TRBV5-1 with TRBJ2-2; D is unclear. The V end lost 0 bases, the J end lost 8 bases, and 8 bases lay between the germline ends. Germline V gene data show CDR1 as SGHRS and CDR2 as YFSETQ. The length of the CDR3 is 13 residues. In DNA, the CDR3 is TGCGCCAGCAGCTTGGATTTCGTGGGGGAGCTGTTTTTT. As protein: CASSLDFVGELFF.

The chain employs TRBV11-2 and TRBJ2-7, with 8 bases aligning to TRBD2. This CDR3 spans 15 amino acids. The J segment lost 4 bases and the V segment lost 5 bases, leaving 10 bases of the junction unmatched. Germline V gives CDR1 SGHAT, CDR2 FQNNGV. The CDR3 loop reads CASSRESGGTYEQYF. The CDR3, as DNA: TGTGCCAGCAGCCGCGAGAGCGGGGGCACTTACGAGCAGTACTTC.

V usage is TRBV7-8 and J usage is TRBJ2-3; TRBD2 matches at 8 bases. With 7 bases clipped from V and 0 bases from J, the junction kept 12 bases outside the gene matches. The CDR3 contains 17 residues. In germline, CDR1 is SGHVS, CDR2 FQNEAQ. CDR3 DNA: TGTGCCAGCATGGGGCGGGGGGAAGGAGGAAGCACAGATACGCAGTATTTT. This codes for CASMGRGEGGSTDTQYF.

The V and J genes are TRBV15 and TRBJ1-1, with D perhaps TRBD1 (5 bases). The CDR3 spans 16 residues. Trimming removed 6 bases from V and 0 bases from J, with 17 bases in between. Germline loops: CDR1 LNHNV, CDR2 YYDKDF (reference sequence). The CDR3 loop reads CATRQVGLFLNTEAFF. The CDR3 nucleotides read TGTGCCACCAGACAGGTGGGTTTGTTTTTGAACACTGAAGCTTTCTTT.

Notes on this clone: At the DNA level, this CDR3 is encoded by other sequences in the same sample as well. The chain joins TRBV6-1 to TRBJ1-3, with a possible D match to TRBD1 (5 bases). CDR1 MNHNS and CDR2 SASEGT come from the germline V gene. Deletions cut 6 bases from V and 4 bases from J, with 10 bases between. The CDR3 length is 13 residues. The CDR3 protein is CASRAGSGNTIYF. In DNA form, the CDR3 reads TGTGCCAGCAGAGCAGGGTCAGGAAACACCATATATTTT.

V gene TRBV4-1 combines with J gene TRBJ2-7; 7 nucleotides line up with TRBD2. Germline V gives CDR1 MGHRA, CDR2 YSYEKL. The CDR3 is made up of 14 amino acids. V was clipped by 2 bases and J by 2 bases; unmatched bases: 3. The CDR3 sequence is CASSQYGGTYEQYF. In nucleotides, the CDR3 is TGCGCCAGCAGCCAATACGGGGGGACCTACGAGCAGTACTTC.